These 2 T cell receptor beta chains were sequenced from one sample in a study of control samples from healthy donors and cancer patients. The method was immunoSEQ multiplex PCR; TCRdb's version includes in-frame clones alone and lacks a portion of them. The listing records fewer than 250,000 clones. The sequenced material came from blood. These receptors were collected from a woman aged 25 to 39 in good health.

The chain joins TRBV30 to TRBJ1-6; D gene unclear. V dropped 2 bases and J dropped 7 bases, with 9 bases sitting between them. The germline CDR1 and CDR2 sequences are GTSNPN and SVGIG (reference sequence). This CDR3 is 13 amino acids long. CDR3 in amino acids: CAWSPSPNSPLHF. The CDR3 nucleotides are TGTGCCTGGAGTCCCAGTCCCAATTCACCCCTCCACTTT. Full variable domain (outside the CDR3, taken from reference TRBV30 and TRBJ1-6): SQTIHQWPATLVQPVGSPLSLECTVEGTSNPNLYWYRQAAGRGLQLLFYSVGIGQISSEVPQNLSASRPQDRQFILSSKKLLLSDSGFYLCAWSPSPNSPLHFGNGTRLTVT.

This chain links TRBV6-5 with TRBJ1-2; no clear D gene. Per the germline V gene, CDR1 is MNHEY and CDR2 is SVGAGI. The CDR3 sequence is 10 residues long. The ends were cut back, 9 bases at V and 6 bases at J, with 8 bases in the middle. The CDR3 DNA sequence: TGTGCCAGTGCCTTCAATGGCTACACCTTC. Residues: CASAFNGYTF.